This T cell receptor (beta chain) was recorded in a study of CD8 T cells in ankylosing spondylitis. Study results and caveats: Disease-linked clones were CD8+ and relatively rare in peripheral blood. For ankylosing spondylitis blood, a TCR beta motif of eight or nine highly homologous variants appeared characteristic.

Libraries of TCR beta came from quantitative 5'-RACE with molecular barcodes. TCRdb passed the 5' RACE reads through MiXCR, listing each CDR3 protein once. This repertoire shows more than 650,000 distinct CDR3 sequences, roughly 12% found once; its top ten account for 0.51%. V was pared by 3 bases and J by 4 bases, with 10 bases of the junction left unmatched. Germline lookup yields CDR1 SGHRS and CDR2 YFSETQ. The CDR3 runs to 15 residues. Points on this clonotype: What it recognizes is unknown.

The sequence derives from a male donor with ankylosing spondylitis. Sequencing was carried out using blood, either unsorted or a sorted T cell fraction (not recorded which). This chain uses TRBV5-1 with TRBJ2-7; the match to TRBD1 covers 7 bases. DNA of the CDR3: TGCGCCAGCAGCTATGAACCGGGACAGACTTACGAGCAGTACTTC. Translating gives CASSYEPGQTYEQYF.